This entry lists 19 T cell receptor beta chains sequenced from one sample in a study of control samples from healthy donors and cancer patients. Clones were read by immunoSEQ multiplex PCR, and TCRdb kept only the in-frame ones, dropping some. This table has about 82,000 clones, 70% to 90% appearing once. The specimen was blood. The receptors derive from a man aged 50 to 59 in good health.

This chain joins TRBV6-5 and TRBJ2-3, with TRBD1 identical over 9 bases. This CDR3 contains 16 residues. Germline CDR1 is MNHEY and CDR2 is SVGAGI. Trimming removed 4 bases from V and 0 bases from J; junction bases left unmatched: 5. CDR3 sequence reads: CASSSRDRVSTDTQYF. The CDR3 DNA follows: TGTGCCAGCAGTTCCCGGGACAGGGTGAGCACAGATACGCAGTATTTT.

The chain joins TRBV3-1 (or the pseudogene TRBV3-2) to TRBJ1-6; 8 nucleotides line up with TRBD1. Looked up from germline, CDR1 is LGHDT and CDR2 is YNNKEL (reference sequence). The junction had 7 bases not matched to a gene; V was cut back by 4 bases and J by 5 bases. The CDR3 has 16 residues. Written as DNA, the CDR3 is TGTGCCAGCAGCCTGGCGTCGGACAGGGATAATTCACCCCTCCACTTT. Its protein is CASSLASDRDNSPLHF.

The CDR3 reads CASRWGQGQGTEAFF. CDR3 nucleotides: TGCGCCAGCAGATGGGGCCAGGGGCAAGGCACTGAAGCTTTCTTT. The rearrangement links TRBV5-1 to TRBJ1-1; perhaps TRBD1 as D (6 bases). V was pared by 5 bases and J by 4 bases, with 18 bases between. The CDR3 loop spans 15 amino acids. CDR1 and CDR2 from the germline V gene are SGHRS and YFSETQ. The full variable domain, completed using reference TRBV5-1 and TRBJ1-1, is KAGVTQTPRYLIKTRGQQVTLSCSPISGHRSVSWYQQTPGQGLQFLFEYFSETQRNKGNFPGRFSGRQFSNSRSEMNVSTLELGDSALYLCASRWGQGQGTEAFFGQGTRLTVV.

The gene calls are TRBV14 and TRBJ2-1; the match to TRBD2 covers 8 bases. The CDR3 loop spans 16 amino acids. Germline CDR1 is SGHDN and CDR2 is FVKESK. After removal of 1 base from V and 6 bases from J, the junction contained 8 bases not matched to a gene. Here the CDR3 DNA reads TGTGCCAGCAGCCAAGGTCTCCGGGGGGGCCGCAATGAGCAGTTCTTC. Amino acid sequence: CASSQGLRGGRNEQFF.

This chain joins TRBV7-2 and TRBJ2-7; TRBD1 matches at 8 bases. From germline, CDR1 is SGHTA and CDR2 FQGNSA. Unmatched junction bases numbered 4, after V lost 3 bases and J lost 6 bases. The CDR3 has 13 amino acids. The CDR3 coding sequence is TGTGCCAGCAGCTTCACAGGGGGTCGCGAGCAGTACTTC. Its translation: CASSFTGGREQYF. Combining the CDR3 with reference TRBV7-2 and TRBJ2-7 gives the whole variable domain GAGVSQSPSNKVTEKGKDVELRCDPISGHTALYWYRQSLGQGLEFLIYFQGNSAPDKSGLPSDRFSAERTGGSVSTLTIQRTQQEDSAVYLCASSFTGGREQYFGPGTRLTVT.

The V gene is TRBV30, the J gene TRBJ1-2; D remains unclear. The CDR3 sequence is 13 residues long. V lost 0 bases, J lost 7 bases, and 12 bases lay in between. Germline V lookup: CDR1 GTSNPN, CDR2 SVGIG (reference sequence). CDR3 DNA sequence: TGTGCCTGGAGTGTAGGAGGAGGGCTTGGCTACACCTTC. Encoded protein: CAWSVGGGLGYTF.

CDR3 in DNA: TGTGCCACCAGCAGAACTCCCGGGACACAAGTCTACGAGCAGTACTTC. It yields the protein CATSRTPGTQVYEQYF. The chain is built from TRBV15 and TRBJ2-7; TRBD1 is a possible D gene (6 bases). Trimming took 2 bases from V and 3 from J, leaving 17 bases between them. CDR1 and CDR2 (germline): LNHNV, YYDKDF (reference sequence). The CDR3 loop spans 16 amino acids.

The CDR3 spells CASSETGTNTEAFF. Here the CDR3 DNA reads TGTGCCAGCAGCGAGACAGGGACGAACACTGAAGCTTTCTTT. The genes are TRBV9 and TRBJ1-1; 7 positions match TRBD1. The V segment lost 3 bases and the J segment 1 base; nucleotides outside the gene matches: 3. CDR3 length equals 14 residues. Germline values: CDR1 SGDLS, CDR2 YYNGEE.

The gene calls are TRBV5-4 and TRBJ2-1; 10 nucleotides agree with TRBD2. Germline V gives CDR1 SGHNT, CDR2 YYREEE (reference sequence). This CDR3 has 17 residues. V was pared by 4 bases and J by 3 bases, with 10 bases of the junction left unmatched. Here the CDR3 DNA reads TGTGCCAGCAGCACGGAGCCCTTAGCGGGGGGCTACAATGAGCAGTTCTTC. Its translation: CASSTEPLAGGYNEQFF.

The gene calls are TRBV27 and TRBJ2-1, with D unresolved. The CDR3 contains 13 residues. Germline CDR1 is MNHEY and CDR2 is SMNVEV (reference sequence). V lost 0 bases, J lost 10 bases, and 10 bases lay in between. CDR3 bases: TGTGCCAGCAGTTTATCGGCTCTCAGGGAGCAGTTCTTC. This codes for CASSLSALREQFF.

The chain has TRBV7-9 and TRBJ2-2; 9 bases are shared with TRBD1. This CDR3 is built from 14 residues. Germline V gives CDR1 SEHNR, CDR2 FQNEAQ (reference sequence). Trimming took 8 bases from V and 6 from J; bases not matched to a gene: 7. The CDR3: CASRQQGASGELFF. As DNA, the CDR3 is TGTGCCAGCCGGCAACAGGGGGCGTCCGGGGAGCTGTTTTTT.

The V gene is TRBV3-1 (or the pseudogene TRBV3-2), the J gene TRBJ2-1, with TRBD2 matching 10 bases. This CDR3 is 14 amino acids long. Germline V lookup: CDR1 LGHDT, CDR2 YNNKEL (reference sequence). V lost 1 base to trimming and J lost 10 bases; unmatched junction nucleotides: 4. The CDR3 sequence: CASSQGAGGREQFF. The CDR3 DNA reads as TGTGCCAGCAGCCAAGGAGCGGGGGGGCGGGAGCAGTTCTTC.

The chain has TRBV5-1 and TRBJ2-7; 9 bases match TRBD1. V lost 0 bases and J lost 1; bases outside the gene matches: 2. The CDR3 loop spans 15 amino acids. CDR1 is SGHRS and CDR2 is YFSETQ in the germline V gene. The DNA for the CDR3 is TGCGCCAGCAGCTTGGAGGGGACAGGGTCCTACGAGCAGTACTTC. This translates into CASSLEGTGSYEQYF.

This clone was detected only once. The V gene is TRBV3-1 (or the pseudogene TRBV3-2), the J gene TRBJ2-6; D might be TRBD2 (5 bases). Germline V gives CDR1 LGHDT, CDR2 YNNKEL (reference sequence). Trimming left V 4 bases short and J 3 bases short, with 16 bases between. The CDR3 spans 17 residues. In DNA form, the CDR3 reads TGTGCCAGCAGCCCACTCGGGGATAGGAATGGGGCCAACGTCCTGACTTTC. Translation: CASSPLGDRNGANVLTF.

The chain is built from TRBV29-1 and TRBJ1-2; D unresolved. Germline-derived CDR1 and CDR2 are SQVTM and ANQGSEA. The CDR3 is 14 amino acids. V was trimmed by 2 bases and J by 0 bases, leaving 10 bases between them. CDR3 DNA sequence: TGCAGCGTTGAAATCCCCCGCGCTAACTATGGCTACACCTTC. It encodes CSVEIPRANYGYTF.

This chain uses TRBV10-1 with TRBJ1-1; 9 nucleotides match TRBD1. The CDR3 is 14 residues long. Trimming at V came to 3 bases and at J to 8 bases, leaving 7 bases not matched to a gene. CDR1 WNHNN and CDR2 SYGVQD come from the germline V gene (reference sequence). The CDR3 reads CASSDQQGATEAFF. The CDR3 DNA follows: TGCGCCAGCAGTGACCAACAGGGGGCAACCGAAGCTTTCTTT.

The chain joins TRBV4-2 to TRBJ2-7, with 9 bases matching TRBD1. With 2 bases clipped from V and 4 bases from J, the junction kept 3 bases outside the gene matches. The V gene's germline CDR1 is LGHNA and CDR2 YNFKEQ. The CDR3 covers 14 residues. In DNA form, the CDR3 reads TGTGCCAGCAGCCAACGGGACAGGGCTTACGAGCAGTACTTC. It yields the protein CASSQRDRAYEQYF.

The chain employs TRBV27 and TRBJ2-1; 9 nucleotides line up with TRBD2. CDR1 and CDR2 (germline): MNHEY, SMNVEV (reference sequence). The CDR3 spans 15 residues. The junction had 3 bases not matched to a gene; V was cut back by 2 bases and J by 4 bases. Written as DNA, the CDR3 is TGTGCCAGCAGTTTAAGTGCGGGGGGGTACAATGAGCAGTTCTTC. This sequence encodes CASSLSAGGYNEQFF.

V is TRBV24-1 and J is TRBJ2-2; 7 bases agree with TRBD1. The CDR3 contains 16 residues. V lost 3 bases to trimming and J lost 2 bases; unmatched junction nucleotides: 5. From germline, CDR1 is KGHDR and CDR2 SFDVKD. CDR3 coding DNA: TGTGCCACCAGTGATCCCGGGACAGCAAACACCGGGGAGCTGTTTTTT. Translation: CATSDPGTANTGELFF.